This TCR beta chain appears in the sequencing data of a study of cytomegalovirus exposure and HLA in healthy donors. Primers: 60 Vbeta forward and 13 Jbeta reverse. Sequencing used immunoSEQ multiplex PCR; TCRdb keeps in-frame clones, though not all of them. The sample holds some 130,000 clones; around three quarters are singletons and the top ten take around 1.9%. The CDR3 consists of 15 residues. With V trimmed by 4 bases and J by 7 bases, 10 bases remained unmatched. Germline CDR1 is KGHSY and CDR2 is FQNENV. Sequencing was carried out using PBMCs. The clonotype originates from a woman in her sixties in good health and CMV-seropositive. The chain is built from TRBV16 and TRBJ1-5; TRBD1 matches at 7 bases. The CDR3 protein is CASSPTRQGSQPQHF. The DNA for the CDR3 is TGTGCCAGCAGCCCTACACGACAGGGAAGCCAGCCCCAGCATTTT.